Shown below are 28 T cell receptor beta chains from a single sample sequenced in a study of OX40 agonist ivuxolimab in advanced cancers. Produced via immunoSEQ multiplex PCR; TCRdb's table is partial and in-frame only. In the table there are around 65,000 clones, less than 95% of which are singletons. The specimen was CD4+ or CD8+ T cells sorted from blood, collected in a trial of the OX40 agonist ivuxolimab. Receptors were obtained from an adult with an advanced solid tumor such as melanoma, head and neck, liver or kidney cancer.

The CDR3 nucleotides are TGTGCCAGCAGTTTATCGGGACAGGGGAAGGGCGGGGAGCTGTTTTTT. Its translation is CASSLSGQGKGGELFF. V usage is TRBV27 and J usage is TRBJ2-2, with TRBD1 matching 10 bases. J lost 7 bases, V lost 0 bases, and 5 bases had no gene match. Germline CDR1 is MNHEY and CDR2 is SMNVEV (reference sequence). The CDR3 runs to 16 residues.

The CDR3 spells CASSSSGAYNEQFF. The CDR3 coding sequence is TGCGCCAGCAGCTCTAGCGGAGCCTACAATGAGCAGTTCTTC. The chain employs TRBV5-1 and TRBJ2-1; 7 nucleotides agree with TRBD2. In germline, CDR1 is SGHRS, CDR2 YFSETQ. J gave up 2 bases and V 3 bases, and 2 bases lay outside the gene matches. This CDR3 is built from 14 residues.

This chain uses TRBV4-1 with TRBJ2-4; 7 bases fit TRBD1. With V trimmed by 1 base and J by 8 bases, 11 bases remained unmatched. Germline lookup yields CDR1 MGHRA and CDR2 YSYEKL. There are 16 residues in the CDR3. CDR3 residues: CASSQVPTTGQDIQYF. The CDR3 nucleotides read TGCGCCAGCAGCCAAGTCCCCACGACAGGGCAGGACATTCAGTACTTC.

The genes are TRBV4-1 and TRBJ2-5; D not resolved. CDR1 and CDR2 (germline): MGHRA, YSYEKL. Trimming cost V 0 bases and J 5 bases, with 4 bases left between them. The CDR3 has 12 residues. The CDR3 nucleotides read TGCGCCAGCAGCCAAGATAGGGAGACCCAGTACTTC. Amino acids: CASSQDRETQYF.

The chain uses TRBV7-2 and TRBJ2-5; D is uncertain. Germline lookup yields CDR1 SGHTA and CDR2 FQGNSA. The CDR3 extends over 14 amino acids. Deletions cut 5 bases from V and 0 bases from J, with 10 bases between. CDR3 sequence reads: CASSPPVYQETQYF. The DNA for the CDR3 is TGTGCCAGCAGCCCCCCAGTCTACCAAGAGACCCAGTACTTC.

This sequence joins TRBV4-3 and TRBJ2-7; 9 bases map to TRBD2. Germline values: CDR1 LGHNA, CDR2 YSLEER. CDR3 length: 15 residues. The ends lost 1 base at V and 9 bases at J; junction bases unmatched: 10. The CDR3 sequence: CASSQGLAEINTQYF. The CDR3 DNA follows: TGCGCCAGCAGCCAAGGACTAGCGGAGATTAACACGCAGTACTTC.

V and J are TRBV7-9 and TRBJ2-7; D call uncertain. The CDR3 totals 16 residues. Per the germline V gene, CDR1 is SEHNR and CDR2 is FQNEAQ (reference sequence). V was pared by 5 bases and J by 2 bases, with 19 bases between. CDR3 DNA: TGTGCCAGCAGCCAAGTCGATCCACGCCACACCTACGAGCAGTACTTC. Amino acids: CASSQVDPRHTYEQYF.

V gene TRBV7-9 combines with J gene TRBJ2-4, with 10 nucleotides matching TRBD2. J lost 3 bases, V lost 2 bases, and 4 bases had no gene match. Germline CDR1 SEHNR, CDR2 FQNEAQ (reference sequence). There are 16 residues in the CDR3. CDR3 bases: TGTGCCAGCAGCTTAAGTAGCGGGAGGTACAAAAACATTCAGTACTTC. This codes for CASSLSSGRYKNIQYF.

This clone was seen once. V and J are TRBV9 and TRBJ2-7; D uncertain. The CDR3 is 14 residues long. V lost 0 bases, J lost 4 bases, and 11 bases lay in between. Per germline, CDR1 SGDLS and CDR2 YYNGEE. The CDR3 nucleotides read TGTGCCAGCAGCGTAGCCGGGCCGATGTACGAGCAGTACTTC. It is translated as CASSVAGPMYEQYF.

The rearrangement uses TRBV27 and TRBJ2-7; 8 bases align to TRBD1. V shed 4 bases, J shed 3 bases, and the junction held 2 bases outside the gene matches. This CDR3 has 13 residues. Germline CDR1 is MNHEY and CDR2 is SMNVEV (reference sequence). CDR3 sequence reads: CASSSGQGYEQYF. CDR3 DNA sequence: TGTGCCAGCAGTTCTGGACAGGGCTACGAGCAGTACTTC.

This rearrangement joins TRBV6-1 to TRBJ2-3; D is ambiguous. Trimming cost V 4 bases and J 3 bases, with 5 bases left between them. In germline, CDR1 is MNHNS, CDR2 SASEGT. This CDR3 is built from 12 residues. CDR3 sequence reads: CASSALTDTQYF. Here the CDR3 DNA reads TGTGCCAGCAGTGCGCTGACAGATACGCAGTATTTT.

The V gene is TRBV27, the J gene TRBJ2-1; D is undetermined. V dropped 8 bases and J dropped 4 bases, with 15 bases sitting between them. This CDR3 has 14 amino acids. Germline CDR1 MNHEY, CDR2 SMNVEV (reference sequence). In DNA form, the CDR3 reads TGTGCCAGCGGTAGGGCGGCTTTTTACAATGAGCAGTTCTTC. This encodes CASGRAAFYNEQFF.

CDR3 region: CASSESRTELNHYGYTF. Here the CDR3 DNA reads TGTGCCAGCAGTGAATCCCGGACGGAATTGAACCACTATGGCTACACCTTC. The chain links TRBV25-1 to TRBJ1-2; D is unclear. Germline CDR1 MGHDK, CDR2 SYGVNS. V was trimmed by 1 base and J by 3 bases, leaving 18 bases between them. CDR3 length: 17 residues.

V is TRBV19 and J is TRBJ2-1, with D tentatively TRBD2 (6 bases). In germline, CDR1 is LNHDA, CDR2 SQIVND (reference sequence). V dropped 5 bases and J dropped 2 bases, with 16 bases sitting between them. There are 16 residues in the CDR3. CDR3 in DNA: TGTGCCAGTAGTCTGGGAGGAGTAGAGACCTACAATGAGCAGTTCTTC. Translated: CASSLGGVETYNEQFF.

This clone was recorded once. The chain couples TRBV9 to TRBJ2-3; no definite D call. From germline, CDR1 is SGDLS and CDR2 YYNGEE. Trimming removed 3 bases at V and 6 bases at J, with 11 bases between. The CDR3 sequence is 13 residues long. This chain's CDR3 is CASSAVPYDTQYF. CDR3 in DNA: TGTGCCAGCAGCGCTGTCCCCTACGATACGCAGTATTTT. The full variable domain, completed using reference TRBV9 and TRBJ2-3, is DSGVTQTPKHLITATGQRVTLRCSPRSGDLSVYWYQQSLDQGLQFLIQYYNGEERAKGNILERFSAQQFPDLHSELNLSSLELGDSALYFCASSAVPYDTQYFGPGTRLTVL.

V is TRBV5-6 and J is TRBJ2-7, with 8 bases identical to TRBD2. CDR1 and CDR2 from the germline V gene are SGHDT and YYEEEE. The CDR3 loop spans 15 amino acids. Trimming cost V 4 bases and J 0 bases; bases outside gene matches: 6. The CDR3 spells CASSLGGTSSYEQYF. The CDR3 DNA is TGTGCCAGCAGCCTTGGGGGGACTAGCTCCTACGAGCAGTACTTC.

The chain is built from TRBV4-2 and TRBJ2-7; no clear D. This CDR3 is 14 amino acids long. The germline V gene encodes CDR1 LGHNA and CDR2 YNFKEQ. V was clipped by 5 bases and J by 0 bases, with 11 bases between them. The CDR3 DNA reads TGTGCCAGCAGCGCCTCGGGTCCCTCCTACGAGCAGTACTTC. It translates to CASSASGPSYEQYF.

V gene TRBV6-1 combines with J gene TRBJ2-1, with no clear D. Germline-derived CDR1 and CDR2 are MNHNS and SASEGT. This CDR3 comprises 13 residues. Trimming stripped 1 base from V and 5 bases from J, with 6 bases between. CDR3 residues: CASSEDSNNEQFF. As DNA, the CDR3 is TGTGCCAGCAGTGAAGACAGTAACAATGAGCAGTTCTTC.

V gene TRBV6-5 combines with J gene TRBJ2-1; a possible D gene is TRBD1 (5 bases). V was cut by 0 bases and J by 3 bases, with 12 bases left in between. The CDR3 contains 16 residues. Germline V lookup: CDR1 MNHEY, CDR2 SVGAGI. CDR3 DNA: TGTGCCAGCAGTTACTCTAGACAGTCGAGCTACAATGAGCAGTTCTTC. This translates into CASSYSRQSSYNEQFF.

This clone was observed a single time. The chain joins TRBV5-4 to TRBJ2-5; TRBD2 agrees at 9 bases. Germline assignment: CDR1 SGHNT and CDR2 YYREEE (reference sequence). The ends lost 2 bases at V and 5 bases at J; junction bases unmatched: 10. The CDR3 sequence is 16 residues long. CDR3 nucleotides: TGTGCCAGCAGCTTTCTTGCGGGAGGGCCCTTGGAGACCCAGTACTTC. The encoded protein is CASSFLAGGPLETQYF.

V and J are TRBV19 and TRBJ2-1; 9 bases are shared with TRBD2. The CDR3 sequence is 16 residues long. With 6 bases clipped from V and 2 bases from J, the junction kept 8 bases outside the gene matches. Looked up from germline, CDR1 is LNHDA and CDR2 is SQIVND (reference sequence). DNA of the CDR3: TGTGCCAGTAGCCTAGCGGGACCAAGCCCCTACAATGAGCAGTTCTTC. Translating gives CASSLAGPSPYNEQFF.

The chain combines TRBV27 with TRBJ1-1, with TRBD1 matching over 10 bases. Germline V CDR1 and CDR2: MNHEY, SMNVEV (reference sequence). CDR3 length equals 14 residues. Unmatched junction bases numbered 5, after V lost 5 bases and J lost 5 bases. The CDR3 loop is CASSTGQGLTEAFF. CDR3 DNA sequence: TGTGCCAGCAGTACGGGACAGGGGTTAACTGAAGCTTTCTTT.

This clone was detected a few times. The J gene is TRBJ1-5, the V gene TRBV4-1; D is unclear. Per the germline V gene, CDR1 is MGHRA and CDR2 is YSYEKL. The CDR3 runs to 14 residues. V lost 0 bases, J lost 2 bases, and 5 bases lay in between. CDR3: CASSQDNGNQPQHF. The CDR3 bases are TGCGCCAGCAGCCAAGACAATGGCAATCAGCCCCAGCATTTT.

The chain uses TRBV27 and TRBJ1-1, with TRBD1 as a possible D gene (5 bases). Germline CDR1 is MNHEY and CDR2 is SMNVEV (reference sequence). The CDR3 is 16 residues long. Trimming shortened V by 0 bases and J by 0 bases, and 11 bases separated the two germline ends. In DNA form, the CDR3 reads TGTGCCAGCAGTTTATCCCCGGGACTCCTGAACACTGAAGCTTTCTTT. It translates to CASSLSPGLLNTEAFF.

The V and J genes are TRBV14 and TRBJ2-5, with 10 bases matching TRBD2. Germline V gene lookup returns CDR1 SGHDN and CDR2 FVKESK. This CDR3 comprises 17 residues. J gave up 1 base and V 0 bases, and 5 bases lay outside the gene matches. CDR3 sequence reads: CASSQEEREGPQETQYF. In DNA form, the CDR3 reads TGTGCCAGCAGCCAAGAGGAGCGGGAGGGCCCCCAAGAGACCCAGTACTTC.

V is TRBV4-1 and J is TRBJ1-5; D is perhaps TRBD1 (5 bases). The CDR3 has 14 amino acids. Trimming shortened V by 3 bases and J by 5 bases, and 11 bases separated the two germline ends. Germline V gene sequence: CDR1 MGHRA, CDR2 YSYEKL. The CDR3 DNA is TGCGCCAGCAGCCATGAAGGGGATTATCAGCCCCAGCATTTT. Protein product: CASSHEGDYQPQHF.

The rearrangement links TRBV6-1 to TRBJ2-7; weak D call: TRBD1 (6 bases). Germline loops: CDR1 MNHNS, CDR2 SASEGT. CDR3 length: 14 residues. With 7 bases removed from V and 3 bases from J, the gap between germline ends came to 16 bases. The CDR3 DNA is TGTGCCAGCACAAACTATCAGGGGTACTACGAGCAGTACTTC. Its protein is CASTNYQGYYEQYF.

V usage is TRBV4-3 and J usage is TRBJ2-1; the match to TRBD2 covers 10 bases. Germline trimming cut 4 bases from V and 8 bases from J; bases unmatched to any gene: 11. This CDR3 region has 16 residues. Germline V gene data show CDR1 as LGHNA and CDR2 as YSLEER. CDR3 sequence: CASSPNLPSGSDEQFF. DNA for the CDR3: TGCGCCAGCAGCCCTAATCTCCCTAGCGGGAGCGATGAGCAGTTCTTC.